This T cell receptor beta chain was recovered during a study of CD8 T cells in ankylosing spondylitis. The germline V gene encodes CDR1 KGHDR and CDR2 SFDVKD. Trimming removed 2 bases from V and 4 bases from J; junction bases left unmatched: 6. CDR3 length: 16 amino acids. The table lists this clonotype with many counts. TCRdb re-called the 5' RACE reads through MiXCR, storing one row per CDR3 protein. This table has about 240,000 distinct CDR3 sequences, 24% appearing once. The receptor's source is a male donor with ankylosing spondylitis or in good health (not recorded which). The gene calls are TRBV24-1 and TRBJ2-5; TRBD1 aligns across 10 bases. The sequenced material came from blood, either unsorted or a sorted T cell fraction (not recorded which). CDR3 in DNA: TGTGCCACCAGTGATTCAACCGGGACAGGGGCAGAGACCCAGTACTTC. This encodes CATSDSTGTGAETQYF.